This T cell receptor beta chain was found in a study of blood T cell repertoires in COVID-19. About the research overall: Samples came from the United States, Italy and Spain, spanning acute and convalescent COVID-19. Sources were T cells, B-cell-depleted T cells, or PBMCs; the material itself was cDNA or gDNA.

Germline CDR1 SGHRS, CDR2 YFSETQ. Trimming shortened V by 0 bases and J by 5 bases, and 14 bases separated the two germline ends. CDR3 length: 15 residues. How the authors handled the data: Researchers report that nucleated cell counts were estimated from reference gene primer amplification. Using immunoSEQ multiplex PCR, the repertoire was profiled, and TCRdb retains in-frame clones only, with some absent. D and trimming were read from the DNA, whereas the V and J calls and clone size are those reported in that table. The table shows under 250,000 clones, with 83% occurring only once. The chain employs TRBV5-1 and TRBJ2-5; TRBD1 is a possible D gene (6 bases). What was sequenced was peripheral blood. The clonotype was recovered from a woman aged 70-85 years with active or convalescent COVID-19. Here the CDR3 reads CASSLAPGVRETQYF. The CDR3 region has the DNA TGCGCCAGCAGCTTGGCCCCAGGGGTGCGGGAGACCCAGTACTTC. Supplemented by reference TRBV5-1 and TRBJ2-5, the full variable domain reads KAGVTQTPRYLIKTRGQQVTLSCSPISGHRSVSWYQQTPGQGLQFLFEYFSETQRNKGNFPGRFSGRQFSNSRSEMNVSTLELGDSALYLCASSLAPGVRETQYFGPGTRLLVL.